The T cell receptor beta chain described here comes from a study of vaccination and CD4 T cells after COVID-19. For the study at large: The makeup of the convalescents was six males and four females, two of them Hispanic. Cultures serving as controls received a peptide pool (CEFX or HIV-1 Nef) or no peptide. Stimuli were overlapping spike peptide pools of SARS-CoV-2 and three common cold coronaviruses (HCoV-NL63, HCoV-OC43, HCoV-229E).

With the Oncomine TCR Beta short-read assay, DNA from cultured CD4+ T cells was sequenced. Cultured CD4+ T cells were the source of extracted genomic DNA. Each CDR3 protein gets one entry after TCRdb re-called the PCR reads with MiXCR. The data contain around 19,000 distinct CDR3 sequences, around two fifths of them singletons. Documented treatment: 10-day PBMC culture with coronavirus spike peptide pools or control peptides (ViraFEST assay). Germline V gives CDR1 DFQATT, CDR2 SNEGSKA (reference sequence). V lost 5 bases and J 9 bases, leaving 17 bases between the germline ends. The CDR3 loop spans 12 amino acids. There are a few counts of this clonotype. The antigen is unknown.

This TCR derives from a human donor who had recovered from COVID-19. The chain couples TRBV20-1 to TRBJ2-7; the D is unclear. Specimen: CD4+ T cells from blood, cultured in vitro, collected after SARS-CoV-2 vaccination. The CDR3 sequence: CSAPLQDGTQYF. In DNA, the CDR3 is TGCAGTGCTCCACTCCAGGACGGTACGCAGTACTTC.